Below, one TCR beta chain is given with its context. What it recognizes is unknown. The entry originates in a study of CD8 T cells in ankylosing spondylitis. The authors made TCR beta libraries by quantitative 5'-RACE with molecular barcodes. TCRdb fed the 5' RACE reads into MiXCR, producing one record per CDR3 protein. The table has 800,000 to 900,000 distinct CDR3 sequences, approximately 12% seen once. Overall study results and limits: It appeared that ankylosing spondylitis blood was characterized by a TCR beta motif of roughly 8 highly homologous variants. Enrichment of disease-linked clones was reportedly significant in matched ankylosing spondylitis synovial fluid. There were earlier reports of some motif variants in reactive arthritis synovial fluid and blood. Clones linked to the disease showed a CD8+ phenotype. They occurred at relatively low frequencies in peripheral blood.

Sample: blood, either unsorted or a sorted T cell fraction (not recorded which). This sequence was found in a male donor with ankylosing spondylitis.

CDR3 in DNA: TGTGCCAGCAGTTTTCGGCCAGGGGGGTCCTACGAGCAGTACTTC. It is translated as CASSFRPGGSYEQYF. This chain connects TRBV6-5 to TRBJ2-7; tentatively, D is TRBD1 (7 bases). V was pared by 4 bases and J by 1 base, with 14 bases between. The germline V gene has CDR1 MNHEY and CDR2 SVGAGI. The CDR3 is made up of 15 amino acids.